This T cell receptor (beta chain) was sequenced for a study of blood T cells in healthy people across ages. Study as a whole: The template switching approach captured approximately one barcoded beta molecule for every two T cells.

A second about 6 to 12 cycle PCR used barcoded and J-beta primers. A template-switch adaptor that had 12 random nucleotides put a tag on each cDNA molecule. TCRdb independently ran MiXCR on the 5' RACE reads; one entry per CDR3 protein. The table lists about 1.4 million distinct CDR3 sequences, approximately 59% of them singletons, with 5.5% to 8% in the top ten. This CDR3 is 13 amino acids long. CDR1 SGHTA and CDR2 FQGNSA come from the germline V gene. V lost 2 bases and J lost 7, with 11 bases in between. The clonotype comes from a man aged 18 to 30 in good health. The sequencing input was blood. V usage is TRBV7-2 and J usage is TRBJ1-1; D might be TRBD1 (5 bases). The CDR3, as DNA: TGTGCCAGCAGCTTATACGGGCAGGGTGAAGCTTTCTTT. Its protein is CASSLYGQGEAFF.